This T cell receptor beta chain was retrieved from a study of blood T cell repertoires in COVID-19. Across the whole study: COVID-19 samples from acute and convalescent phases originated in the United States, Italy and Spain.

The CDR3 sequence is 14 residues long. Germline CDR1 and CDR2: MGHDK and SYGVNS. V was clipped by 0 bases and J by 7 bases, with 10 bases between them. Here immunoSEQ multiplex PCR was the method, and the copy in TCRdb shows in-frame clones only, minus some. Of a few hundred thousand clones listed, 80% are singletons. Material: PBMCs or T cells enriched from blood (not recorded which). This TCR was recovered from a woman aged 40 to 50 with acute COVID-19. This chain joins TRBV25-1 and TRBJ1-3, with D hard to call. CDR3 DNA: TGTGCCAGCAGTGAATATTCACCACGGAACACCATATATTTT. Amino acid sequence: CASSEYSPRNTIYF.